This record concerns one T cell receptor (beta chain) sequence. The data originate from a study of tumor-infiltrating lymphocytes in primary liver carcinoma. The V end lost 3 bases, the J end lost 9 bases, and 13 bases lay between the germline ends. The CDR3 spans 13 residues. From germline, CDR1 is SGHRS and CDR2 YFSETQ. The study co-extracted DNA and RNA from roughly 20-30 mg of unsorted bulk tissue. Using a constant-region primer together with ProtoScript II reverse transcriptase, TCR beta cDNA was made from roughly 500 ng of total RNA. Modified slightly, ARM-PCR produced TCR beta libraries over three nested multiplex PCR rounds. A C-beta reverse primer was combined with TRBV1-TRBV30 forward primers in the first two PCR rounds, and each round had roughly 9 cycles. TCRdb reprocessed the multiplex PCR reads with MiXCR, giving one entry per CDR3 protein. The sample comprises some 64,000 distinct CDR3 sequences, roughly two thirds of which are singletons, and around two fifths rests with the top ten.

This TCR was sampled from a man aged 40-49 years with primary liver carcinoma and hepatitis B virus infection. The source material was liver tumor tissue from sampling region 4. Subset denoted: tumor region T4, right-lateral pole. The chain carries TRBV5-1 and TRBJ2-1; TRBD2 is a possible D gene (6 bases). The CDR3 loop is CASSSRGLAEQFF. CDR3 nucleotide sequence: TGCGCCAGCAGCTCGAGGGGACTTGCTGAGCAGTTCTTC. The variable domain in full, with the rest retrieved from reference TRBV5-1 and TRBJ2-1, is KAGVTQTPRYLIKTRGQQVTLSCSPISGHRSVSWYQQTPGQGLQFLFEYFSETQRNKGNFPGRFSGRQFSNSRSEMNVSTLELGDSALYLCASSSRGLAEQFFGPGTRLTVL.